A few counts support the clone carrying this T cell receptor (beta chain). The record originates from a study of blood T cell repertoires in COVID-19. As originally analysed: Amplifying reference gene primers gave estimates of nucleated cell counts. Using immunoSEQ multiplex PCR, the repertoire was profiled, and TCRdb retains in-frame clones only, with some absent. V and J calls and clone size follow that table, whereas D and trimming were derived from the DNA. Seen here are some 130,000 clones, approximately 90% observed once, and the top ten hold less than 4.5%. This receptor was taken from a man in his 60s with COVID-19, enrolled during active disease. The sample consisted of peripheral blood.

CDR3 in amino acids: CATSRAPVDNSPLHF. The CDR3 DNA is TGTGCCACCAGCAGAGCCCCGGTGGATAATTCACCCCTCCACTTT. This chain uses TRBV15 with TRBJ1-6; D gene unclear. The CDR3 runs to 15 residues. The V gene lost 1 base and the J gene lost 5 bases, with 9 bases spanning the gap. CDR1 is LNHNV and CDR2 is YYDKDF in the germline V gene (reference sequence).